Given below is one T cell receptor (beta chain) in context. In germline, CDR1 is DFQATT, CDR2 SNEGSKA (reference sequence). The length of the CDR3 is 17 residues. The J segment lost 3 bases and the V segment lost 2 bases, leaving 16 bases of the junction unmatched. The data were taken from a study of T cells in Graves' hyperthyroidism and ophthalmopathy. Amplified regions were TCR beta CDR3 sequences from RNA transcripts. The primer set for the first-round RT-PCR of the TCR CDR3 was HTBI. TCRdb redid the calling of the multiplex PCR reads with MiXCR, one entry per CDR3 protein. The sample shows about 480,000 distinct CDR3 sequences, about 22% of them seen only once.

Sequencing used blood. V usage is TRBV20-1 and J usage is TRBJ2-7, with 7 bases matching TRBD2. The receptor was derived from a woman between 70 and 85 years old with Graves' ophthalmopathy. Here the CDR3 reads CSARFPSHRAGVYEQYF. The CDR3 DNA follows: TGCAGTGCTAGATTCCCGTCCCATCGCGCGGGAGTCTACGAGCAGTACTTC.